The clone carrying this TCR beta chain was counted between two and nine times. These data come from a study of blood T cell repertoires in COVID-19. For the study at large: COVID-19 samples from acute and convalescent phases originated in the United States, Italy and Spain. In each case, the material was cDNA or gDNA derived from T cells, B-cell-depleted T cells, or PBMCs.

Methods used by the authors: Estimated nucleated cell counts came from reference gene primer amplification. Clones were read by immunoSEQ multiplex PCR, and TCRdb kept only the in-frame ones, dropping some. V and J calls and clone size follow that table, whereas D and trimming were derived from the DNA. The repertoire holds about 210,000 clones, with more than 75% as singletons. Looked up from germline, CDR1 is SGHRS and CDR2 is YFSETQ. V shed 0 bases and J 0 bases; nucleotides not matched to a gene: 4. The CDR3 spans 16 residues. This TCR came from a woman aged 40 to 50 with acute or convalescent COVID-19. The chain has TRBV5-1 and TRBJ1-2, with 8 bases fitting TRBD1. Specimen: peripheral blood. CDR3 coding DNA: TGCGCCAGCAGCTTGGGCGGGACAGGAGCTAACTATGGCTACACCTTC. Translating gives CASSLGGTGANYGYTF.